The 18 T cell receptor beta chains below all came from one sample that was sequenced in a study of blood T cell repertoires in COVID-19. TCRdb's copy holds only in-frame clones and misses some; the assay was immunoSEQ multiplex PCR. Among around 500,000 clones, roughly 90% were seen once, and the ten largest hold 1.8%. The sequencing sample was made of PBMCs or T cells enriched from blood (not recorded which). The receptors were sampled from a woman aged 40-49 years who had recovered from COVID-19.

In DNA form, the CDR3 reads TGTGCCACCCAGCGACAGATGAACACTGAAGCTTTCTTT. It translates to CATQRQMNTEAFF. The J gene is TRBJ1-1, the V gene TRBV19; tentatively, D is TRBD1 (5 bases). Germline CDR1 and CDR2: LNHDA and SQIVND (reference sequence). Deletions cut 10 bases from V and 0 bases from J, with 12 bases between. This CDR3 comprises 13 residues.

This clone was detected only a few times. V usage is TRBV5-4 and J usage is TRBJ1-1, with a tentative D call TRBD1 (5 bases). V was cut by 1 base and J by 5 bases, with 9 bases left in between. Germline assignment: CDR1 SGHNT and CDR2 YYREEE (reference sequence). The CDR3 is 13 residues long. The CDR3 here is CASSLTGGTEAFF. CDR3 in DNA: TGTGCCAGCAGCTTGACGGGGGGGACTGAAGCTTTCTTT.

The genes are TRBV19 and TRBJ2-3; no definite D call. V was cut by 3 bases and J by 0 bases, with 13 bases left in between. Germline values: CDR1 LNHDA, CDR2 SQIVND (reference sequence). This CDR3 is 16 amino acids long. The CDR3 nucleotides read TGTGCCAGTAGTATGGCGGAAAGAGCTAGCACAGATACGCAGTATTTT. This gives the protein CASSMAERASTDTQYF.

In this sample, this clone turned up a few times. V usage is TRBV3-1 (or the pseudogene TRBV3-2) and J usage is TRBJ1-1, with 10 nucleotides matching TRBD1. In germline, CDR1 is LGHDT, CDR2 YNNKEL (reference sequence). CDR3 size: 14 residues. V lost 4 bases, J lost 8 bases, and 7 bases stayed unmatched. The CDR3 DNA reads as TGTGCCAGCAGCCCTCTTCCGACAGGGGGCGAAGCTTTCTTT. Amino acid sequence: CASSPLPTGGEAFF.

This clone is a singleton in its sample. The genes are TRBV6-5 and TRBJ1-2; tentatively, D is TRBD1 (6 bases). The germline CDR1 and CDR2 sequences are MNHEY and SVGAGI. The CDR3 consists of 15 residues. V lost 4 bases and J lost 4, with 16 bases in between. The CDR3 DNA is TGTGCCAGCAGTTCCGGGACATTGGGGCGCTATGGCTACACCTTC. This codes for CASSSGTLGRYGYTF.

This clone showed up just once. The V gene is TRBV29-1, the J gene TRBJ1-2; D possibly corresponds to TRBD1 (5 bases). The CDR3 contains 11 residues. In germline, CDR1 is SQVTM, CDR2 ANQGSEA. Trimming stripped 6 bases from V and 8 bases from J, with 13 bases between. Here the CDR3 DNA reads TGCAGCGTGGGGGGACTTCTGGGCTACACCTTC. Amino acid sequence: CSVGGLLGYTF.

The chain recombines TRBV30 with TRBJ2-7, with TRBD1 matching 7 bases. Per the germline V gene, CDR1 is GTSNPN and CDR2 is SVGIG (reference sequence). Losses at the gene ends were 2 bases for V and 5 bases for J; bases not matched to a gene: 6. The CDR3 runs to 13 residues. CDR3 protein: CAWSRQGRDEQYF. Here the CDR3 DNA reads TGTGCCTGGAGTAGACAGGGTCGAGACGAGCAGTACTTC.

This chain's CDR3 is CASSWGSGRPDTQYF. Here the CDR3 DNA reads TGTGCCAGCAGCTGGGGGAGCGGGAGACCCGATACGCAGTATTTT. The V gene is TRBV7-2, the J gene TRBJ2-3; 8 bases are shared with TRBD2. Germline V lookup: CDR1 SGHTA, CDR2 FQGNSA. V lost 4 bases and J lost 6; bases outside the gene matches: 9. The CDR3 is 15 residues long.

This clone is a singleton in its sample. This sequence joins TRBV6-2 or TRBV6-3 and TRBJ1-1, with unresolved D. The V end was cut by 6 bases, the J end by 1 base, with 6 bases between. Germline V gene sequence: CDR1 MNHEY, CDR2 SVGEGT. CDR3 length: 12 residues. CDR3: CASSFRNTEAFF. CDR3 bases: TGTGCCAGCAGCTTCAGGAACACTGAAGCTTTCTTT.

The chain carries TRBV28 and TRBJ2-2, with 9 bases fitting TRBD2. J was trimmed by 5 bases and V by 8 bases; bases with no gene match: 3. Per the germline V gene, CDR1 is MDHEN and CDR2 is SYDVKM. The CDR3 spans 13 residues. CDR3 coding DNA: TGTGCCAGCGCGGGAGGGCCAACCGGGGAGCTGTTTTTT. It translates to CASAGGPTGELFF.

The V call is TRBV7-9, the J call TRBJ2-5; D perhaps matches TRBD2 (7 bases). The CDR3 is 15 amino acids. The germline V gene encodes CDR1 SEHNR and CDR2 FQNEAQ (reference sequence). Trimming took off 4 bases at V and 3 bases at J, with 15 bases between the two ends. The CDR3 sequence is CASSWGGLVEETQYF. The DNA of the CDR3 is TGTGCCAGCAGCTGGGGGGGCCTCGTGGAAGAGACCCAGTACTTC.

V and J are TRBV13 and TRBJ1-2, with TRBD1 matching 11 bases. The germline CDR1 and CDR2 sequences are PRHDT and FYEKMQ (reference sequence). CDR3 length: 15 residues. V shed 5 bases and J 6 bases; nucleotides not matched to a gene: 8. The CDR3 DNA follows: TGTGCCAGCAGCGGCCGGGACAGGGGGGTCGATGGCTACACCTTC. This codes for CASSGRDRGVDGYTF. Based on the CDR3 plus reference TRBV13 and TRBJ1-2, the full variable domain is AAGVIQSPRHLIKEKRETATLKCYPIPRHDTVYWYQQGPGQDPQFLISFYEKMQSDKGSIPDRFSAQQFSDYHSELNMSSLELGDSALYFCASSGRDRGVDGYTFGSGTRLTVV.

This chain uses TRBV4-3 with TRBJ2-1, with 10 bases aligning to TRBD1. The CDR3 spans 15 residues. From germline, CDR1 is LGHNA and CDR2 YSLEER. With 1 base clipped from V and 7 bases from J, the junction kept 4 bases outside the gene matches. The CDR3 spells CASSQGDRGGNEQFF. DNA of the CDR3: TGCGCCAGCAGCCAAGGGGACAGGGGAGGGAATGAGCAGTTCTTC.

The chain couples TRBV5-1 to TRBJ1-1; TRBD1 agrees at 8 bases. Germline V gives CDR1 SGHRS, CDR2 YFSETQ. There are 15 residues in the CDR3. V lost 4 bases to trimming and J lost 1 base; unmatched junction nucleotides: 6. CDR3 region: CASSRSTGANTEAFF. CDR3 sequence (DNA): TGCGCCAGCAGCCGCTCGACAGGGGCGAACACTGAAGCTTTCTTT.

CDR3 residues: CASSSQSNTEAFF. In nucleotides, the CDR3 is TGTGCCAGCAGTTCGCAGTCGAACACTGAAGCTTTCTTT. The chain is built from TRBV2 and TRBJ1-1; D gene unclear. CDR1 is SNHLY, CDR2 FYNNEI, per germline. The CDR3 loop spans 13 amino acids. V shed 5 bases and J shed 1 base, with 8 bases lying between them.

The sample holds one count of this clone. V is TRBV7-9 and J is TRBJ1-2, with TRBD1 matching over 11 bases. The junction had 5 bases not matched to a gene; V was cut back by 6 bases and J by 14 bases. Germline V gives CDR1 SEHNR, CDR2 FQNEAQ (reference sequence). This CDR3 spans 11 amino acids. The CDR3 nucleotides read TGTGCCAGCAGACGCCGGGACAGGGGGACCTTC. It codes for CASRRRDRGTF. The whole variable domain, remainder taken from reference TRBV7-9 and TRBJ1-2, is DTGVSQNPRHKITKRGQNVTFRCDPISEHNRLYWYRQTLGQGPEFLTYFQNEAQLEKSRLLSDRFSAERPKGSFSTLEIQRTEQGDSAMYLCASRRRDRGTFGSGTRLTVV.

This rearrangement joins TRBV19 to TRBJ1-1; 7 bases map to TRBD1. The CDR3 runs to 17 residues. Germline CDR1 and CDR2: LNHDA and SQIVND (reference sequence). V was clipped by 5 bases and J by 1 base; unmatched bases: 13. CDR3 sequence reads: CASSPRQGSVKNTEAFF. The CDR3 bases are TGTGCCAGTAGTCCGCGACAGGGATCGGTAAAGAACACTGAAGCTTTCTTT.

Only a few counts were recorded for this clone. The V gene is TRBV9, the J gene TRBJ1-3; D is perhaps TRBD1 (5 bases). CDR1 SGDLS and CDR2 YYNGEE come from the germline V gene. This CDR3 region has 16 residues. Trimming took 0 bases from V and 2 from J, leaving 12 bases between them. The CDR3 region is CASSVDGGGPGNTIYF. In DNA form, the CDR3 reads TGTGCCAGCAGCGTAGATGGGGGGGGACCTGGAAACACCATATATTTT.